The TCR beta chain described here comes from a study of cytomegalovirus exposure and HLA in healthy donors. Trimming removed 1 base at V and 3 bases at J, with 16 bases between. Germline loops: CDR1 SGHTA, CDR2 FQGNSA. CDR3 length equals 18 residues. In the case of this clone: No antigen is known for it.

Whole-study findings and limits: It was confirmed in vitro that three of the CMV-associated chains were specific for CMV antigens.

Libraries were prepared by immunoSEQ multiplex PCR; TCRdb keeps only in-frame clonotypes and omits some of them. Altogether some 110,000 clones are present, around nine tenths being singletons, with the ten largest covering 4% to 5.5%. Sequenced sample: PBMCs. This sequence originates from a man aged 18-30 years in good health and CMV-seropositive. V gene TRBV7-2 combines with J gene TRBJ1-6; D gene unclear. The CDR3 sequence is CASSLGFPVRGYNSPLHF. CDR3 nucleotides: TGTGCCAGCAGCTTAGGATTCCCTGTCCGAGGCTATAATTCACCCCTCCACTTT.